This T cell receptor beta chain was found in a study of blood T cell repertoires in COVID-19 (TCRdb year 2020). Notes on the research overall: Samples covering the acute and convalescent phases of COVID-19 were provided by collaborators in the United States, Italy and Spain. The prospective study material was composed of cDNA or gDNA derived from T cells, B-cell-depleted T cells, or PBMCs. Deeply sampled blood TCRbeta repertoires from subjects exposed to, actively infected with, or recovered from COVID-19 were included in the dataset. The repertoires were made available in a free public database intended to serve as a resource for research on the immune response to SARS-CoV-2. Samples were obtained from the ongoing ImmuneRACE study (first 160 participants) and from 1,000 to 1,500 subjects provided by 6 global collaborators. The sample metadata nearly always contained a de-identified subject ID, COVID-19 status, age in years and sex. Where HLA class I and class II types were available, the types were taken from metadata supplied by the sample provider, not from assay-based typing. The paper's findings and limits, for the study overall: The amount of clinical and demographic metadata varied by source and participant and was provided uncurated.

Notes on this clone: The specificity of this receptor is unknown. No much larger clone is present one base from it, and per-base qualities are unavailable.

Enrolling through a virtual design, the prospective study's participants ranged in age from about 18 to 100 years and lived across 24 United States geographic areas. In the prospective study, participants were assigned to cohorts based on the clinical history participants reported in a screening survey and a study questionnaire. Recovered participants in ImmuneRACE Cohort 3 were defined as having two consecutive negative NP/OP PCR tests, clearance from a healthcare professional, or resolution of symptoms. In the prospective study, mobile phlebotomists collected whole blood, serum and a nasopharyngeal or oropharyngeal swab from each participant. Over a roughly 2-month period, participants in the prospective study had the option of providing additional blood draws and questionnaires. Blood samples from the prospective study were shipped frozen or at room temperature prior to DNA extraction. TCRbeta CDR3 regions were amplified from genomic DNA by means of the immunoSEQ Assay, a bias-controlled multiplex PCR. The study's own analysis went as follows. The number of nucleated cells in each sample was estimated by amplification of reference gene primers within the assay. Sequence reads were collapsed and filtered to measure the absolute abundance of every unique TCRbeta CDR3 rearrangement. For each sample, productive Simpson clonality was calculated by taking the square root of Simpson's diversity index across productive rearrangements. The immuneACCESS repertoire file appears here via TCRdb, limited to in-frame rearrangements. These files lack a portion of the clones; in checked studies, under half of the deficit traces to unresolved V genes, and the cause of the others is not known. The V and J calls and the clone size are those of that table, but D and trimming were determined from the DNA. This sample holds about 180,000 clones; roughly 84% were observed only once. The ten largest clones add up to over 15% of the sample.

The sample consisted of PBMCs or T cells enriched from blood (not recorded which). The source of this sequence is a man between 60 and 70 years old who had recovered from COVID-19.

The CDR3: CATSRGEGNQPQHF. The nucleotides are TGTGCCACCAGCAGGGGGGAGGGCAATCAGCCCCAGCATTTT. The chain was built from TRBV15 and TRBJ1-5; TRBD1 is possibly the D segment (5 matching bases). There are 14 amino acids in the CDR3, from cysteine to phenylalanine inclusive. CDR3 DNA is the only sequence kept; it has 42 bases, read in frame from the first base. Taken from the germline V gene (reference sequence), the CDR1 and CDR2 loops are LNHNV and YYDKDF. Relative to germline, V is 3 bases shorter and J is 2 bases shorter, with 8 bases between their ends.